One sample yielded the 21 T cell receptor beta chains listed below, sequenced in a study of blood T cell repertoires in COVID-19. Data came from immunoSEQ multiplex PCR; TCRdb stores just in-frame clones and leaves some out. The sample carries 90,000 to 130,000 clones, 75% to 90% recorded once. The sample was peripheral blood. Receptor source: a woman in her sixties or seventies with acute or convalescent COVID-19.

The rearrangement links TRBV6-6 to TRBJ2-3, with 8 bases identical to TRBD2. The CDR3 contains 13 residues. Per germline, CDR1 MNHNY and CDR2 SVGAGI (reference sequence). Trimming cost V 6 bases and J 3 bases; bases outside gene matches: 2. The CDR3: CASRLAETDTQYF. CDR3 nucleotide sequence: TGTGCCAGCAGACTAGCGGAGACAGATACGCAGTATTTT.

The chain links TRBV30 to TRBJ2-1; 8 bases agree with TRBD1. The V and J ends lost 2 bases and 9 bases, in that order; junction bases with no gene match: 12. Germline CDR1 GTSNPN, CDR2 SVGIG (reference sequence). The CDR3 sequence is 15 residues long. The CDR3: CAWSRTDRDGGEQFF. In DNA form, the CDR3 reads TGTGCCTGGAGTAGAACGGACAGGGATGGGGGTGAGCAGTTCTTC.

This chain links TRBV19 with TRBJ1-5, with a weak D call TRBD1 (6 bases). Germline CDR1 LNHDA, CDR2 SQIVND (reference sequence). Between the trimmed V and J ends, which lost 3 bases and 3 bases, there was a span of 9 bases. There are 14 residues in the CDR3. CDR3 in amino acids: CASSIGQFNQPQHF. In DNA form, the CDR3 reads TGTGCCAGTAGTATTGGACAGTTCAATCAGCCCCAGCATTTT.

The chain has TRBV4-2 and TRBJ2-3; possibly TRBD1 for D (6 bases). The V gene lost 4 bases and the J gene lost 0 bases, with 14 bases spanning the gap. This CDR3 has 16 amino acids. CDR1 LGHNA and CDR2 YNFKEQ come from the germline V gene. The CDR3 coding sequence is TGTGCCAGCAGCCCTTGGGAAGGGGGTAGCACAGATACGCAGTATTTT. Amino acids: CASSPWEGGSTDTQYF.

This clone was seen only a few times. The chain joins TRBV7-9 to TRBJ1-2; the match to TRBD1 covers 9 bases. V was pared by 0 bases and J by 4 bases, with 3 bases of the junction left unmatched. CDR3 size: 15 residues. Germline-derived CDR1 and CDR2 are SEHNR and FQNEAQ (reference sequence). The CDR3 protein is CASSLAGQGSYGYTF. For the CDR3, the DNA is TGTGCCAGCAGCTTAGCGGGACAGGGAAGCTATGGCTACACCTTC.

The J gene is TRBJ2-5, the V gene TRBV24-1; D gene uncertain. Germline V gene sequence: CDR1 KGHDR, CDR2 SFDVKD. This CDR3 is built from 14 residues. Trimming removed 5 bases from V and 1 base from J, with 10 bases in between. CDR3 nucleotide sequence: TGTGCCACCAGTGCCGGTGAGATCCAAGAGACCCAGTACTTC. Translated, it gives CATSAGEIQETQYF.

V is TRBV5-1 and J is TRBJ1-4; 7 nucleotides match TRBD1. The CDR3 covers 14 residues. Germline V gene data show CDR1 as SGHRS and CDR2 as YFSETQ. V lost 2 bases to trimming and J lost 8 bases; unmatched junction nucleotides: 6. CDR3 bases: TGCGCCAGCAGCTTACAGGGGTTTCAAGAAAAACTGTTTTTT. Translated, it gives CASSLQGFQEKLFF.

The J gene is TRBJ2-4, the V gene TRBV6-6; perhaps TRBD1 as D (6 bases). The germline V gene encodes CDR1 MNHNY and CDR2 SVGAGI (reference sequence). Trimming took off 4 bases at V and 7 bases at J, with 17 bases between the two ends. The CDR3 is 15 amino acids. CDR3 nucleotide sequence: TGTGCCAGCAGTTCCCCGTCCTCTCAGGGGAACATTCAGTACTTC. It codes for CASSSPSSQGNIQYF.

The rearrangement joins TRBV15 to TRBJ1-1; D is uncertain. The V gene's germline CDR1 is LNHNV and CDR2 YYDKDF (reference sequence). Trimming left V 0 bases short and J 10 bases short, with 21 bases between. The CDR3 loop spans 16 amino acids. CDR3 region: CATSRDGSRISTPAFF. CDR3 nucleotides: TGTGCCACCAGCAGAGACGGTTCGAGGATCTCCACCCCAGCTTTCTTT. Full variable domain (remainder filled in from reference TRBV15 and TRBJ1-1): DAMVIQNPRYQVTQFGKPVTLSCSQTLNHNVMYWYQQKSSQAPKLLFHYYDKDFNNEADTPDNFQSRRPNTSFCFLDIRSPGLGDTAMYLCATSRDGSRISTPAFFGQGTRLTVV.

This clone was detected only once. The chain combines TRBV2 with TRBJ1-2; 7 bases line up with TRBD1. Germline CDR1 is SNHLY and CDR2 is FYNNEI. The ends lost 3 bases at V and 2 bases at J; junction bases unmatched: 3. The CDR3 loop spans 14 amino acids. The CDR3 is CASSDATGNYGYTF. CDR3 DNA sequence: TGTGCCAGCAGTGATGCGACAGGGAACTATGGCTACACCTTC.

The V and J genes are TRBV3-1 (or the pseudogene TRBV3-2) and TRBJ1-3; perhaps TRBD1 as D (6 bases). V gave up 4 bases and J gave up 2 bases, with 9 bases separating them. In germline, CDR1 is LGHDT, CDR2 YNNKEL (reference sequence). This CDR3 is 14 amino acids long. CDR3 protein: CASSLRTAGNTIYF. The CDR3 DNA sequence: TGTGCCAGCAGCCTCAGGACAGCTGGAAACACCATATATTTT.

This chain joins TRBV9 and TRBJ1-1; TRBD1 is a possible D gene (6 bases). The germline V gene encodes CDR1 SGDLS and CDR2 YYNGEE. CDR3 length equals 16 residues. V lost 4 bases, J lost 1 base, and 17 bases lay in between. The CDR3 here is CASSPNVGGGNTEAFF. CDR3 nucleotides: TGTGCCAGCAGCCCCAATGTTGGGGGCGGGAACACTGAAGCTTTCTTT. The entire variable domain, with the rest obtained from reference TRBV9 and TRBJ1-1, is as follows: DSGVTQTPKHLITATGQRVTLRCSPRSGDLSVYWYQQSLDQGLQFLIQYYNGEERAKGNILERFSAQQFPDLHSELNLSSLELGDSALYFCASSPNVGGGNTEAFFGQGTRLTVV.

V gene TRBV11-3 combines with J gene TRBJ2-1; TRBD1 is a possible D gene (5 bases). CDR1 and CDR2 from the germline V gene are SGHNT and YENEEA. CDR3 size: 14 residues. V was pared by 1 base and J by 3 bases, with 7 bases between. The CDR3 region is CASSLGGSYNEQFF. As DNA, the CDR3 is TGTGCCAGCAGCTTAGGGGGCAGCTACAATGAGCAGTTCTTC.

Only a few counts were recorded for this clone. CDR3 in amino acids: CASRDRAEETQYF. The CDR3, as DNA: TGTGCCAGTAGAGACAGAGCTGAAGAGACCCAGTACTTC. V is TRBV19 and J is TRBJ2-5; D is perhaps TRBD1 (5 bases). CDR1 and CDR2 (germline): LNHDA, SQIVND (reference sequence). The germline V and J ends were trimmed by 6 bases and 3 bases, with 11 bases remaining between them. The CDR3 sequence is 13 residues long.

Worth noting for this clone: The junction does not match germline at one end; this may be a read error. The CDR3 region is CASSLASSNQPQHF. The CDR3 DNA reads as TGTGCCAGCAGCCTAGCCTCTAGCAATCAGCCCCAGCATTTT. This rearrangement joins TRBV7-6 to TRBJ1-5; no reliable D call. The CDR3 length is 14 residues. CDR1 SGHVS and CDR2 FNYEAQ come from the germline V gene.

This clone was seen once. This rearrangement joins TRBV7-9 to TRBJ1-5; D remains unclear. Looked up from germline, CDR1 is SEHNR and CDR2 is FQNEAQ (reference sequence). The CDR3 runs to 14 residues. Between the trimmed V and J ends, which lost 2 bases and 0 bases, there was a span of 5 bases. The CDR3 sequence is CASSLPVSNQPQHF. CDR3 sequence (DNA): TGTGCCAGCAGCTTACCCGTTAGCAATCAGCCCCAGCATTTT. Full variable domain (outside the CDR3, taken from reference TRBV7-9 and TRBJ1-5): DTGVSQNPRHKITKRGQNVTFRCDPISEHNRLYWYRQTLGQGPEFLTYFQNEAQLEKSRLLSDRFSAERPKGSFSTLEIQRTEQGDSAMYLCASSLPVSNQPQHFGDGTRLSIL.

This rearrangement joins TRBV6-5 to TRBJ1-2; D remains unclear. This CDR3 is 15 amino acids long. V lost 6 bases to trimming and J lost 4 bases, with 18 bases between them. Per germline, CDR1 MNHEY and CDR2 SVGAGI. The CDR3 region is CASRGQTRGGYGYTF. The CDR3 coding sequence is TGTGCCAGCAGGGGTCAGACAAGAGGAGGCTATGGCTACACCTTC.

The CDR3: CASSLGQVSNSPLHF. Here the CDR3 DNA reads TGTGCCAGCAGCCTGGGACAGGTATCAAATTCACCCCTCCACTTT. The genes are TRBV11-2 and TRBJ1-6; 8 nucleotides align to TRBD1. CDR1 SGHAT and CDR2 FQNNGV come from the germline V gene. CDR3 length: 15 residues. The junction had 7 bases not matched to a gene; V was cut back by 5 bases and J by 7 bases.

This clone was counted a single time. The chain recombines TRBV7-9 with TRBJ1-4, with D tentatively TRBD1 (5 bases). Trimming shortened V by 5 bases and J by 6 bases, and 22 bases separated the two germline ends. The V gene's germline CDR1 is SEHNR and CDR2 FQNEAQ (reference sequence). This CDR3 region has 17 residues. CDR3 residues: CASSGRRTGDLDEKLFF. CDR3 nucleotide sequence: TGTGCCAGCAGCGGCAGGAGGACCGGGGACTTAGATGAAAAACTGTTTTTT. The full variable domain, in which reference TRBV7-9 and TRBJ1-4 provide the parts outside the CDR3, is DTGVSQNPRHKITKRGQNVTFRCDPISEHNRLYWYRQTLGQGPEFLTYFQNEAQLEKSRLLSDRFSAERPKGSFSTLEIQRTEQGDSAMYLCASSGRRTGDLDEKLFFGSGTQLSVL.

The chain combines TRBV7-9 with TRBJ2-2; TRBD2 aligns across 9 bases. CDR1 is SEHNR, CDR2 FQNEAQ, per germline (reference sequence). The CDR3 is made up of 14 amino acids. J was trimmed by 4 bases and V by 5 bases; bases with no gene match: 2. The CDR3 reads CASSPGLATGELFF. The DNA of the CDR3 is TGTGCCAGCAGCCCGGGACTAGCCACCGGGGAGCTGTTTTTT.

The chain joins TRBV10-3 to TRBJ1-1; D remains unclear. Germline V lookup: CDR1 ENHRY, CDR2 SYGVKD. Trimming took off 0 bases at V and 5 bases at J, with 10 bases between the two ends. This CDR3 comprises 14 residues. The CDR3 region is CAISESFGETEAFF. CDR3 bases: TGTGCCATCAGTGAGTCATTCGGGGAGACTGAAGCTTTCTTT.